This is a list of T cell receptor beta chains from one sample in a study of CD8 T cells in ankylosing spondylitis. MiXCR, applied by TCRdb to the 5' RACE reads, yields one record per CDR3 protein. The data contain approximately 540,000 distinct CDR3 sequences, about 12% of them singletons. Sample: blood, either unsorted or a sorted T cell fraction (not recorded which). The receptors here all came from a male donor with ankylosing spondylitis. Both conserved end residues are part of each CDR3.

j_gene,v_gene,len,CDR3aa
TRBJ2-7,TRBV20-1,15,CSAFPFLAGEGEQYF
TRBJ2-1,TRBV10-3,17,CAITNPGLAGGSSEQFF
TRBJ2-6,TRBV12-3/TRBV12-4,14,CASRRDSDPNVLTF
TRBJ1-2,TRBV11-2,12,CASSRTGPGYTF
TRBJ2-5,TRBV5-1,16,CASSSRDRDIAETQYF
TRBJ2-5,TRBV3-1,16,CASSQDGQAPQETQYF
TRBJ1-6,TRBV5-5,15,CASSLGGHYNSPLHF
TRBJ1-4,TRBV9,13,CASSVEPNEKLFF
TRBJ2-1,TRBV5-5,17,CASSLAPAGASNNEQFF
TRBJ1-1,TRBV20-1,14,CSAFRTGPNTEAFF
TRBJ2-1,TRBV2,14,CASSDLGTYNEQFF
TRBJ1-6,TRBV11-2,13,CASTRDRYSPLHF
TRBJ2-6,TRBV6-5,18,CASSYAYSGGSGANVLTF
TRBJ1-1,TRBV14,12,CASSQGYTEAFF
TRBJ2-7,TRBV21-1,15,CASSSSGRGGHEQYF
TRBJ2-2,TRBV25-1,17,CASSEVPGQGNTGELFF
TRBJ1-2,TRBV5-5,14,CASSPAGGPYGYTF
TRBJ1-2,TRBV24-1,15,CATSDGQSPDYGYTF
TRBJ2-2,TRBV7-9,16,CASSPNRGTNTGELFF
TRBJ2-3,TRBV24-1,14,CATSDLATTDTQYF
TRBJ2-7,TRBV20-1,15,CSARLLAGGVHEQYF
TRBJ1-1,TRBV5-1,15,CASSLISVGGTEAFF
TRBJ2-2,TRBV20-1,14,CSARVAGRAGELFF
TRBJ2-1,TRBV15,14,CATSRSPTSGEQFF
TRBJ1-5,TRBV24-1,15,CATSDPGATGEPQHF
TRBJ2-2,TRBV6-1,15,CASTPTGANTGELFF
TRBJ1-5,TRBV27,16,CASSPHPGGPNQPQHF
TRBJ2-1,TRBV5-1,17,CASSLEGLAGARNEQFF
TRBJ2-5,TRBV5-1,15,CASSLNRGKAETQYF
TRBJ1-2,TRBV2,10,CASRGFGYTF
TRBJ1-1,TRBV18,13,CASSITDNTEAFF
TRBJ1-1,TRBV20-1,14,CSVKQGNLGTEAFF
TRBJ2-1,TRBV10-3,14,CAIRSLAGYNEQFF
TRBJ2-7,TRBV27,13,CASSYRGSYEQYF
TRBJ2-3,TRBV7-2,13,CASSRDLTDTQYF
TRBJ2-2,TRBV11-3,15,CASSLVSTNTGELFF
TRBJ2-2,TRBV3-1,18,CASSQERTGVFFTGELFF
TRBJ1-2,TRBV4-1,14,CASSQDWQSGGYTF
TRBJ1-1,TRBV30,12,CAWSEGNTEAFF
TRBJ2-2,TRBV6-1,13,CASSEYLSGELFF
TRBJ2-5,TRBV7-8,12,CASSWDQETQYF
TRBJ2-1,TRBV19,16,CASIPPGGGAYNEQFF
TRBJ2-2,TRBV7-8,14,CASSLGGNAGELFF
TRBJ1-1,TRBV9,16,CASSVGPQGMNTEAFF
TRBJ1-2,TRBV6-5,13,CASSSRGRDGYTF
TRBJ2-6,TRBV6-5,17,CASSYSRGAGGANVLTF
TRBJ2-5,TRBV2,13,CASKMELRETQYF
TRBJ1-5,TRBV5-1,14,CASSLESGGQPQHF
TRBJ2-1,TRBV3-1,17,CASSHLLAGASYNEQFF
TRBJ1-5,TRBV5-5,15,CASSWGVNSNQPQHF
TRBJ2-7,TRBV11-2,15,CASSLDGAEPYEQYF
TRBJ2-1,TRBV4-1,14,CASSQGGTQILQFF
TRBJ1-2,TRBV25-1,15,CASTPERTLGYGYTF
TRBJ2-7,TRBV5-1,15,CASSLYGGPSYEQYF
TRBJ2-3,TRBV3-1,16,CASSQEFGTSTDTQYF
TRBJ2-1,TRBV12-3/TRBV12-4,14,CASSFWAEYNEQFF
TRBJ1-2,TRBV7-9,13,CASSAGNNYGYTF
TRBJ1-2,TRBV12-3/TRBV12-4,15,CASGRTDLSNYGYTF